The entry below gives a single TCR beta chain sequence along with its context. Which antigen it targets is not known. Qualities for individual bases were not recorded, and no much larger clone is one base off. The protocol used for the library was PCR. TCR sequencing of DNA from cultured CD4+ T cells used the Oncomine TCR Beta short-read assay at the Johns Hopkins FTIC core. Genomic DNA was extracted from the cultured CD4+ T cells with the QIAamp micro DNA kit. Oncomine TCR Beta libraries from cultured CD4+ T cells were pooled using unique dual indexes and sequenced on an Illumina iSeq 100. The source study handled its data this way. Non-productive sequences were filtered out, and CDR3s that did not start with C, did not end with F or W, or were shorter than 7 amino acids were discarded. The MANAFEST web application was used to identify antigen-specific clonotypes by comparing peptide-stimulated wells against reference wells and other culture wells. To be called positive, a clone needed an FDR below 0.05, an odds ratio above 5, and a productive frequency above 0.1% in at least two of three replicate wells. Cross-reactive clonotypes were defined as significantly expanded in both SARS-CoV-2 spike wells and at least one common cold coronavirus spike condition. Similarity between CDR3 sequences was evaluated in R version 3.6.1 using Levenshtein distances (stringdist) and unrooted phylogenetic trees (ape). TCRdb reanalyzed the raw reads on its own, using fastp at Q25 for trimming and MiXCR for clone calling, and kept in-frame beta chains. Rows with one shared CDR3 protein collapse into an entry with the most common genes and DNA. TCRdb's processing, not the authors', yielded these V and J calls. Across this sample there are approximately 19,000 distinct CDR3 sequences, with about 50% seen only once. The ten largest clones capture approximately 8.7% of the sample.

What this sample's treatment or condition label stands for: roughly ten-day PBMC culture with coronavirus spike peptide pools or control peptides (ViraFEST assay). The study used the ViraFEST assay, which expanded antigen-specific T cells with peptide pools and then identified expanded clonotypes by TCR sequencing. The convalescent patients' positive SARS-CoV-2 PCR tests were from March to December 2020, which was before the Alpha, Beta and Delta variants emerged in the United States. Each well held 1.5 million to 2.5 million PBMCs cultured with approximately 9.2 ug/ml peptide pools in IMDM containing 5% human AB serum and around 10 IU/ml IL-2. Half of the culture medium was replaced with fresh IL-2-containing medium on days 3 and 7. After 10 days of culture, CD4+ T cells were isolated by negative selection using the EasySep CD4+ T cell isolation kit. PBMCs were separated from whole blood using Ficoll-Paque Plus gradient centrifugation and then either used fresh or cryopreserved at -140C. Each culture condition was generally run in triplicate wells.

The data are from a study of vaccination and CD4 T cells after COVID-19 (dated by TCRdb to 2021 to 2024). In the study overall: SARS-CoV-2 positivity had been established in the convalescent patients by nasal swab PCR, and mild disease was recorded in roughly 9 of these patients and severe disease in one. Post-COVID blood samples from convalescent patients were collected a median of approximately 93 days after diagnosis, with a range of 35 to 161 days. In the convalescent cohort there were six males and four females, among whom were two Hispanic individuals, seven Caucasians, two Asians and one multiracial person. The time from the second vaccine dose to post-vaccine blood sampling had a median of 72 days and ranged from about 12 to 250 days. In around nine COVID-19 convalescent patients and 4 infection-naive healthy vaccine recipients, the spike-specific CD4+ TCR repertoire before mRNA vaccination was compared with the repertoire after mRNA vaccination. For stimulating the cultures, overlapping spike peptide pools were used, derived from SARS-CoV-2 as well as from the common cold coronaviruses HCoV-NL63, HCoV-OC43 and HCoV-229E. Participants received two doses of either the Pfizer-BioNTech BNT162b2 vaccine (n=8) or the Moderna mRNA-1273 vaccine (n=2). Control cultures received a CEFX viral epitope pool as the positive control, an HIV-1 Nef peptide pool as the negative control, or no peptide. Overall results and qualifications from the work: In convalescent patients, a median around 84% of post-vaccine SARS-CoV-2-reactive clones were detected only after vaccination, and vaccine-specific priming was suggested by this finding. In convalescent patients, nearly all vaccine-specific clones (304 of 307) were found to be mono-reactive for SARS-CoV-2 spike rather than cross-reactive with common cold coronaviruses. The median number of SARS-CoV-2-reactive clonotypes rose from 20 to 25 after infection to 30 to 45 after vaccination, but the change was not significant. The study included relatively few convalescent patients and did not analyze early timepoints after natural infection.

Its CDR3 holds 19 amino acids, cysteine through phenylalanine. The retained sequence is limited to the CDR3, 57 bases, with the frame set at the first base. V is reduced by 8 bases and J by 0 bases, leaving a spacing of 26 bases between them. According to the germline V gene (reference sequence), CDR1 reads WNHNN and CDR2 reads SYGVQD. This TCR was sampled from a human donor who had recovered from COVID-19. The material sequenced was CD4+ T cells from blood, cultured in vitro. This sequence uses TRBV10-1 and TRBJ1-5, with TRBD1 as a weak D call on 5 bases. The sequenced DNA: TGCGCCAGCGAGGACACCCAGGGCCTATCCCATTATAGCAATCAGCCCCAGCATTTT. Its protein product is CASEDTQGLSHYSNQPQHF.